The present T cell receptor (beta chain) was sequenced within a study of cytotoxic CD8 clonotypes in ibrutinib-treated CLL. For the study at large: Response samples were taken after a median around eleven months of treatment, range 6 to 36.

Data came from immunoSEQ multiplex PCR; TCRdb stores just in-frame clones and leaves some out. The sample lists approximately 100,000 clones, approximately 82% occurring once. The germline gives CDR1 SQVTM, CDR2 ANQGSEA. V was shortened by 6 bases and J by 2 bases, with 14 bases between the two germline ends. CDR3 length: 13 residues. About 2 micrograms of genomic DNA (from cryopreserved PBMCs) were used for TCR beta libraries. The gene calls are TRBV29-1 and TRBJ2-7; TRBD2 is a possible D gene (6 bases). Sequencing used PBMCs, obtained after 12 months of ibrutinib treatment. This TCR was sampled from a human donor with chronic lymphocytic leukemia. The CDR3 nucleotides read TGCAGCGTGGAAAGGGACTCGACCTACGAGCAGTACTTC. As protein: CSVERDSTYEQYF.